The 27 T cell receptor beta chains below come from one sample, sequenced in a study of a mutant IDH1 vaccine in newly diagnosed glioma. For these TCRs, the target antigens are not known. Time point here: week 35, safety follow-up. Doses comprised 300 ug of mutant IDH1 20-mer peptide each, plus topical imiquimod. The data were produced by immunoSEQ multiplex PCR, yet TCRdb's version contains in-frame clones alone and is incomplete. The table includes more than 35,000 clones, 81% detected once. The specimen was PBMCs, collected from a glioma patient whose treatment included an IDH1 peptide vaccine. These receptor sequences come from a woman between 35 and 50 years old with glioma. Some clones in this sample may be carry-over from other donors' samples.

This clone is judged medium-sized. The chain couples TRBV19 to TRBJ1-4; weak D call: TRBD1 (6 bases). The V gene's germline CDR1 is LNHDA and CDR2 SQIVND (reference sequence). Trimming removed 3 bases from V and 8 bases from J, with 16 bases in between. The CDR3 consists of 15 residues. CDR3 DNA sequence: TGTGCCAGTAGTATCCCGGGGCAGGGGAACGAAAAACTGTTTTTT. Translation gives CASSIPGQGNEKLFF.

The rearrangement uses TRBV19 and TRBJ1-5; D is perhaps TRBD1 (6 bases). Deletions cut 6 bases from V and 4 bases from J, with 25 bases between. The CDR3 has 18 residues. The germline CDR1 and CDR2 sequences are LNHDA and SQIVND (reference sequence). In DNA form, the CDR3 reads TGTGCCAGTAGAGCCTCTTCGACAGGAATTGGGGAGAATCAGCCCCAGCATTTT. As protein: CASRASSTGIGENQPQHF. The full variable domain, its missing parts supplied by reference TRBV19 and TRBJ1-5, is DGGITQSPKYLFRKEGQNVTLSCEQNLNHDAMYWYRQDPGQGLRLIYYSQIVNDFQKGDIAEGYSVSREKKESFPLTVTSAQKNPTAFYLCASRASSTGIGENQPQHFGDGTRLSIL.

A word on this clone: This may be a read error: a much more frequent sequence differs by one nucleotide. This CDR3 is also generated by other DNA sequences in the sample. The chain links TRBV19 to TRBJ1-6, with 7 nucleotides matching TRBD1. The germline V gene has CDR1 LNHDA and CDR2 SQIVND (reference sequence). The V gene end was trimmed by 4 bases and the J gene end by 6 bases; junction bases not matched to a gene: 12. The CDR3 loop spans 17 amino acids. Written as DNA, the CDR3 is TGTGCCAGTAGTACGCCCCAGGGAGGGGGCAGTAATTCACCCCTCCACTTT. Protein: CASSTPQGGGSNSPLHF.

This clone showed up just a few times. The CDR3 coding sequence is TGTGCCAGCAGCGTATTGGAAGGCTATGGCTACACCTTC. Translation gives CASSVLEGYGYTF. The V gene is TRBV9, the J gene TRBJ1-2; D uncertain. V was cut by 1 base and J by 4 bases, with 8 bases left in between. The CDR3 has 13 amino acids. The germline V gene has CDR1 SGDLS and CDR2 YYNGEE.

This chain links TRBV5-1 with TRBJ2-1, with TRBD2 identical over 10 bases. V lost 0 bases to trimming and J lost 3 bases; unmatched junction nucleotides: 6. This CDR3 has 17 residues. The V gene's germline CDR1 is SGHRS and CDR2 YFSETQ. CDR3: CASSLALAGAGYNEQFF. The DNA for the CDR3 is TGCGCCAGCAGCTTGGCTCTAGCGGGAGCGGGCTACAATGAGCAGTTCTTC.

The chain employs TRBV14 and TRBJ1-3; perhaps TRBD1 as D (6 bases). Trimming removed 4 bases from V and 4 bases from J, with 14 bases in between. Germline loops: CDR1 SGHDN, CDR2 FVKESK. This CDR3 region has 15 residues. The CDR3 DNA follows: TGTGCCAGCAGCCGAGCGGGGGCTGGAGGAAACACCATATATTTT. This gives the protein CASSRAGAGGNTIYF.

The V and J genes are TRBV7-9 and TRBJ2-5, with D perhaps TRBD2 (6 bases). V lost 7 bases and J lost 4, with 16 bases in between. Germline V gene lookup returns CDR1 SEHNR and CDR2 FQNEAQ (reference sequence). The CDR3 loop spans 14 amino acids. Here the CDR3 DNA reads TGTGCCAGCACACGGGGTCCGGGGGTAGAGACCCAGTACTTC. Translated, it gives CASTRGPGVETQYF.

The rearrangement joins TRBV7-9 to TRBJ2-7; D tentatively fits TRBD1 or TRBD2 (5 bases each). Trimming took 3 bases from V and 6 from J, leaving 18 bases between them. There are 15 residues in the CDR3. CDR1 is SEHNR, CDR2 FQNEAQ, per germline (reference sequence). The CDR3 DNA reads as TGTGCCAGCAGCTTCGACTCGGGACCAGGGCCCGAGCAGTACTTC. It codes for CASSFDSGPGPEQYF.

The chain couples TRBV19 to TRBJ1-1; 8 bases are a match to TRBD1. CDR3 size: 13 residues. Unmatched junction bases numbered 5, after V lost 6 bases and J lost 5 bases. Germline CDR1 and CDR2: LNHDA and SQIVND (reference sequence). The CDR3 protein is CASSTGGGTEAFF. CDR3 coding DNA: TGTGCCAGTAGCACAGGGGGTGGGACTGAAGCTTTCTTT.

This clone was counted a few times. This chain uses TRBV19 with TRBJ1-5, with TRBD1 as a possible D gene (5 bases). V gave up 6 bases and J gave up 7 bases, with 13 bases separating them. The CDR3 spans 13 residues. Looked up from germline, CDR1 is LNHDA and CDR2 is SQIVND (reference sequence). The CDR3 loop reads CASSPGDFQPQHF. The CDR3 DNA follows: TGTGCCAGTAGCCCCGGGGACTTCCAGCCCCAGCATTTT.

This chain links TRBV27 with TRBJ1-4; TRBD1 is a possible D gene (5 bases). Per the germline V gene, CDR1 is MNHEY and CDR2 is SMNVEV (reference sequence). CDR3 length: 14 amino acids. V was trimmed by 3 bases and J by 6 bases, leaving 11 bases between them. CDR3: CASSFREGYEKLFF. The CDR3 DNA follows: TGTGCCAGCAGTTTCAGGGAAGGTTATGAAAAACTGTTTTTT. The entire variable domain, with the rest obtained from reference TRBV27 and TRBJ1-4, is as follows: EAQVTQNPRYLITVTGKKLTVTCSQNMNHEYMSWYRQDPGLGLRQIYYSMNVEVTDKGDVPEGYKVSRKEKRNFPLILESPSPNQTSLYFCASSFREGYEKLFFGSGTQLSVL.

The chain uses TRBV5-4 and TRBJ2-7, with D perhaps matching TRBD1 or TRBD2 (5 bases each). This CDR3 is 15 amino acids long. The V end was cut by 4 bases, the J end by 3 bases, with 17 bases between. CDR1 and CDR2 from the germline V gene are SGHNT and YYREEE (reference sequence). CDR3 loop: CASSPALFGGYEQYF. CDR3 coding DNA: TGTGCCAGCAGCCCGGCTTTATTTGGGGGCTACGAGCAGTACTTC.

The V call is TRBV20-1, the J call TRBJ1-2; D is uncertain. The CDR3 is 11 residues long. The germline CDR1 and CDR2 sequences are DFQATT and SNEGSKA (reference sequence). V shed 8 bases and J shed 0 bases, with 7 bases lying between them. The DNA of the CDR3 is TGCAGTCGGGCGTCTAACTATGGCTACACCTTC. Translating gives CSRASNYGYTF.

The chain is built from TRBV9 and TRBJ2-7; perhaps TRBD2 as D (6 bases). The V gene lost 4 bases and the J gene lost 2 bases, with 13 bases spanning the gap. The V gene's germline CDR1 is SGDLS and CDR2 YYNGEE. CDR3 length equals 14 residues. This chain's CDR3 is CASSPPSGAYEQYF. CDR3 coding DNA: TGTGCCAGCAGCCCCCCGTCGGGGGCCTACGAGCAGTACTTC.

The V and J genes are TRBV2 and TRBJ2-5, with D unclear. Deletions cut 1 base from V and 3 bases from J, with 6 bases between. Per the germline V gene, CDR1 is SNHLY and CDR2 is FYNNEI. CDR3 length: 13 amino acids. CDR3 amino acids: CASSEGTEETQYF. The CDR3 bases are TGTGCCAGCAGTGAAGGTACAGAAGAGACCCAGTACTTC.

The CDR3 is CASTNPRDFPSSYNEQFF. CDR3 coding DNA: TGTGCCAGCACCAATCCCCGGGACTTTCCGAGCTCCTACAATGAGCAGTTCTTC. The rearrangement uses TRBV9 and TRBJ2-1, with D possibly being TRBD2 (6 bases). Germline V gene data show CDR1 as SGDLS and CDR2 as YYNGEE. Between the trimmed V and J ends, which lost 6 bases and 0 bases, there was a span of 22 bases. The length of the CDR3 is 18 residues.

J is TRBJ1-1 and V is TRBV29-1, with TRBD1 identical over 8 bases. The V segment lost 3 bases and the J segment 10 bases; nucleotides outside the gene matches: 13. CDR1 and CDR2 from the germline V gene are SQVTM and ANQGSEA. The CDR3 has 14 amino acids. The CDR3 region has the DNA TGCAGCGTTGATCCGACAGGGGTGGACTCGCGAGCTTTCTTT. Translation gives CSVDPTGVDSRAFF.

This clone was detected once. The CDR3 DNA sequence: TGCGCCAGCAGTGCGGGAGGGGACCGTGGGCAGTTCTTC. This translates into CASSAGGDRGQFF. The chain has TRBV5-1 and TRBJ2-1; 9 bases are shared with TRBD2. The CDR3 is made up of 13 amino acids. With 5 bases clipped from V and 12 bases from J, the junction kept 9 bases outside the gene matches. Germline lookup yields CDR1 SGHRS and CDR2 YFSETQ.

The rearrangement links TRBV10-3 to TRBJ1-1; D may be TRBD1 (6 bases). Per the germline V gene, CDR1 is ENHRY and CDR2 is SYGVKD. The CDR3 covers 14 residues. Between the trimmed V and J ends, which lost 5 bases and 4 bases, there was a span of 14 bases. Here the CDR3 DNA reads TGTGCCATCAGTAATGAGGGGGGAGGCACTGAAGCTTTCTTT. As protein: CAISNEGGGTEAFF.

The chain couples TRBV9 to TRBJ2-7; D gene ambiguous. The ends were cut back, 3 bases at V and 6 bases at J, with 16 bases in the middle. The CDR3 runs to 14 residues. Germline CDR1 is SGDLS and CDR2 is YYNGEE. In DNA form, the CDR3 reads TGTGCCAGCAGCGCCGGTAGGCTGCCGTCCGAGCAGTACTTC. This codes for CASSAGRLPSEQYF.

The genes are TRBV20-1 and TRBJ2-5, with D unresolved. V was trimmed by 7 bases and J by 2 bases, leaving 8 bases between them. There are 11 residues in the CDR3. CDR1 and CDR2 from the germline V gene are DFQATT and SNEGSKA (reference sequence). Here the CDR3 reads CSGRHQETQYF. CDR3 DNA sequence: TGCAGTGGACGGCATCAAGAGACCCAGTACTTC.

The V and J genes are TRBV7-9 and TRBJ2-2; D uncertain. With 4 bases removed from V and 6 bases from J, the gap between germline ends came to 9 bases. Looked up from germline, CDR1 is SEHNR and CDR2 is FQNEAQ (reference sequence). The CDR3 contains 13 residues. CDR3 in DNA: TGTGCCAGCAGCTATCTCGGGTCCGGGGAGCTGTTTTTT. Translating gives CASSYLGSGELFF.

CDR3 residues: CASSQEGTWGNEQFF. CDR3 coding DNA: TGCGCCAGCAGCCAAGAGGGGACTTGGGGCAATGAGCAGTTCTTC. The V and J genes are TRBV4-3 and TRBJ2-1; TRBD2 might be the D (6 bases). CDR1 LGHNA and CDR2 YSLEER come from the germline V gene. The CDR3 covers 15 residues. Trimming pared 0 bases from V and 6 bases from J, leaving 12 bases between.

The J gene is TRBJ2-7, the V gene TRBV15; 9 bases fit TRBD1. CDR1 is LNHNV, CDR2 YYDKDF, per germline (reference sequence). This CDR3 contains 15 residues. Trimming at V came to 3 bases and at J to 2 bases, leaving 5 bases not matched to a gene. CDR3 amino acids: CATSRMTGGPYEQYF. As DNA, the CDR3 is TGTGCCACCAGCAGGATGACAGGGGGACCCTACGAGCAGTACTTC.

The chain links TRBV4-1 to TRBJ2-2, with 7 bases aligning to TRBD1. The J segment lost 6 bases and the V segment lost 0 bases, leaving 10 bases of the junction unmatched. The CDR3 is 17 amino acids. CDR1 MGHRA and CDR2 YSYEKL come from the germline V gene. This chain's CDR3 is CASSQDPGQPKSGELFF. The CDR3 coding sequence is TGCGCCAGCAGCCAAGACCCGGGACAGCCAAAGTCCGGGGAGCTGTTTTTT.

The chain uses TRBV28 and TRBJ2-1, with TRBD2 matching over 10 bases. Looked up from germline, CDR1 is MDHEN and CDR2 is SYDVKM. The CDR3 runs to 13 residues. The J segment lost 7 bases and the V segment lost 6 bases, leaving 3 bases of the junction unmatched. CDR3 sequence: CASRSSGSNEQFF. CDR3 coding DNA: TGTGCCAGCAGGTCTAGCGGGAGTAATGAGCAGTTCTTC.

The chain has TRBV6-5 and TRBJ2-2; 8 bases are shared with TRBD1. CDR1 is MNHEY and CDR2 is SVGAGI in the germline V gene. This CDR3 is built from 16 residues. J was trimmed by 7 bases and V by 3 bases; bases with no gene match: 10. CDR3 DNA: TGTGCCAGCAGTTATTCTCCGACAGGGGTGCGCGGGGAGCTGTTTTTT. Residues: CASSYSPTGVRGELFF.